The clone carrying this T cell receptor (beta chain) was seen many times. Its antigen is unknown. These data are taken from a study of regulatory T cells in long-lasting Graves disease. V shed 7 bases and J shed 0 bases, with 7 bases lying between them. The CDR3 loop spans 13 amino acids. According to the study, TCR beta libraries were built with iRepertoire HTBI primers and CDR3-region Arm-PCR. Original analysis: Across the samples, identification revealed some 64 TRBV and about 15 TRBJ segments. TCRdb redid the calling of the multiplex PCR reads with MiXCR, one entry per CDR3 protein. These V and J calls derive from TCRdb rather than the authors' analysis. In the table there are about half a million distinct CDR3 sequences, 22% of which are singletons. Points from the study as a whole: Possibly, too few samples lowered accuracy.

The time point denotes: persistent/refractory GD, antithyroid drugs over 5 years with positive TRAb. PBMCs provided the RNA from which the TCR library was made. Each of the patients was recruited from an endocrinology department situated in Xi'an, China. The genes are TRBV12-3 or TRBV12-4 and TRBJ1-5, with D hard to call. The source material was peripheral blood mononuclear cells (PBMCs), sampled when the disease was refractory, from a patient treated with antithyroid drugs. The TCR comes from a female donor with Graves disease. The CDR3: CASTDYSNQPQHF. The CDR3 bases are TGTGCCAGCACCGATTATAGCAATCAGCCCCAGCATTTT.